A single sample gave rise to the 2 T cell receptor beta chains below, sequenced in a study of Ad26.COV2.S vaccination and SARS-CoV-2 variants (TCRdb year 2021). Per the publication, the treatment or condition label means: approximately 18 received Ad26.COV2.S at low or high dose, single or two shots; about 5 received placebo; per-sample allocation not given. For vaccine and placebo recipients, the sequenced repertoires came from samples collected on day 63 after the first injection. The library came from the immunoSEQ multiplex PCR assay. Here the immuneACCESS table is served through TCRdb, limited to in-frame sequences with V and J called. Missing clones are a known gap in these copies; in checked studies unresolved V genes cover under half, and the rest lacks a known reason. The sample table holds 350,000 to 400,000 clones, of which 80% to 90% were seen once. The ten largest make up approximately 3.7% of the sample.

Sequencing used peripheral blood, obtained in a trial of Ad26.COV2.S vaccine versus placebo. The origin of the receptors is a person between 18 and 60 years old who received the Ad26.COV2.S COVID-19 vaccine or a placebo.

The CDR3 nucleotides are TGTGCCATCGTACGACCAGACGGGCTGGACACTGAAGCTTTCTTT. Translation gives CAIVRPDGLDTEAFF. The rearrangement uses TRBV5-8 and TRBJ1-1; D not certain. The germline V gene encodes CDR1 SGHTS and CDR2 YDEGEE. The ends were cut back, 9 bases at V and 3 bases at J, with 21 bases in the middle. The CDR3 is 15 residues long.

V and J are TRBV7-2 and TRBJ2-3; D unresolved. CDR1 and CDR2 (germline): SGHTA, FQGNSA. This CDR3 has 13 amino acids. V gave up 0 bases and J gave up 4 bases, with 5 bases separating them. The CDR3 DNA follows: TGTGCCAGCAGCTTAGCGGGGTCAGATACGCAGTATTTT. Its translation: CASSLAGSDTQYF.